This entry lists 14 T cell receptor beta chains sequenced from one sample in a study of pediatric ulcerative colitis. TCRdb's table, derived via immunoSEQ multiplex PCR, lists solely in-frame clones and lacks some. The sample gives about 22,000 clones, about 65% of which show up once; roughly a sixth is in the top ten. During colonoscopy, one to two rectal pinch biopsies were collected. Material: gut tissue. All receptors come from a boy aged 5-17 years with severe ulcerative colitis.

The chain's CDR3 is CASRPVLLSNGELFF. The CDR3 DNA follows: TGTGCCAGCAGACCCGTTTTACTCTCTAACGGGGAGCTGTTTTTT. This chain connects TRBV11-2 to TRBJ2-2; no clear D. The CDR3 is 15 amino acids. V was clipped by 6 bases and J by 7 bases, with 18 bases between them. CDR1 SGHAT and CDR2 FQNNGV come from the germline V gene.

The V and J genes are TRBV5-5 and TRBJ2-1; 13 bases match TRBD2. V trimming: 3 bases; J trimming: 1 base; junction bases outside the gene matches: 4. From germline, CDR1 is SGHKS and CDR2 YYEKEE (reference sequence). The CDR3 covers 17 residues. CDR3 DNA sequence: TGTGCCAGCAGCTGGGGACTAGCGGGACAATCCTACAATGAGCAGTTCTTC. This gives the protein CASSWGLAGQSYNEQFF.

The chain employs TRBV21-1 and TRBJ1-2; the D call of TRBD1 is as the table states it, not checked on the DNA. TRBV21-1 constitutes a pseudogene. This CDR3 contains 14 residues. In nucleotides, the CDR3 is TGTGCCAGCAGCAATGGAATACAGGGCTATGGCTACACCTTC. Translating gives CASSNGIQGYGYTF.

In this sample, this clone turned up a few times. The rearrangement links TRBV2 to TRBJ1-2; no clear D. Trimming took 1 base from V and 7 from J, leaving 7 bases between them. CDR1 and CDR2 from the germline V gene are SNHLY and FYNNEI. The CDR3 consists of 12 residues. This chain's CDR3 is CASSEGRVGYTF. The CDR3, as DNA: TGTGCCAGCAGTGAAGGGCGAGTTGGCTACACCTTC.

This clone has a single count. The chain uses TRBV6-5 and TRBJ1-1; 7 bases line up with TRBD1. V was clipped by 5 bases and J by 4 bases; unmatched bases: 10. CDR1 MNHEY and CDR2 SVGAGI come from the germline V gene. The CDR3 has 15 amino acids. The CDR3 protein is CASSQWTGSGTEAFF. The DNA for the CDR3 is TGTGCCAGCAGTCAGTGGACAGGTAGTGGCACTGAAGCTTTCTTT.

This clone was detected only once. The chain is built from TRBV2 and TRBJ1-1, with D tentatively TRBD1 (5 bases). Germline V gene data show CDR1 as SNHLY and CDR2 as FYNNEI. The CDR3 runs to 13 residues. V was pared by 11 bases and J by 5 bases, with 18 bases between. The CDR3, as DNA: TGTGCCTGCGGGCCTCAGGGTTGGACTGAAGCTTTCTTT. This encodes CACGPQGWTEAFF.

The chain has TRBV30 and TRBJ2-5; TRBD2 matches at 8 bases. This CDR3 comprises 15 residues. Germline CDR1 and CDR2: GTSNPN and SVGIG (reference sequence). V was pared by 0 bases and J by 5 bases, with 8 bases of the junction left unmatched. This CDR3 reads CAWSVPLGGGETQYF. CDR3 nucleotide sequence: TGTGCCTGGAGTGTTCCATTGGGCGGGGGGGAGACCCAGTACTTC.

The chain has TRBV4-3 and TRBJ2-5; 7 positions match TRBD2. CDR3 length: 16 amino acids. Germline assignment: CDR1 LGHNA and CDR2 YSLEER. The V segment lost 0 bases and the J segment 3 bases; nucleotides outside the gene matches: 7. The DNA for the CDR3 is TGCGCCAGCAGCCAAGATCGCGTTGCGGGGGAAGAGACCCAGTACTTC. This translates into CASSQDRVAGEETQYF.

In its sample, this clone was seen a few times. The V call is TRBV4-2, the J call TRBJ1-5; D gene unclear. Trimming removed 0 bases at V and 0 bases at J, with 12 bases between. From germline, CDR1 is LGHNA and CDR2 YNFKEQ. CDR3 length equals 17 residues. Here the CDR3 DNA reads TGTGCCAGCAGCCAAGATCGTACCGGATTTAGCAATCAGCCCCAGCATTTT. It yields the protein CASSQDRTGFSNQPQHF.

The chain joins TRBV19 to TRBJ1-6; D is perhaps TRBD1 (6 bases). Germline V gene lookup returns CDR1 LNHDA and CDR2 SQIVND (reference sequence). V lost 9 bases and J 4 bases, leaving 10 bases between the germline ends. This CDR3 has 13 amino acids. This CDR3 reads CASGQTYNSPLHF. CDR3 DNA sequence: TGTGCCAGCGGACAGACTTATAATTCACCCCTCCACTTT.

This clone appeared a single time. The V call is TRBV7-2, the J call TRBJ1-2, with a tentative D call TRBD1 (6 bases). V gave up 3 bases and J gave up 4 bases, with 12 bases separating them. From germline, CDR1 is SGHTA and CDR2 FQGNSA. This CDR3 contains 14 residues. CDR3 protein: CASSLAGGSYGYTF. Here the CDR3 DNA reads TGTGCCAGCAGCTTGGCCGGGGGCAGCTATGGCTACACCTTC.

The CDR3 loop reads CSVAVAGGPDTQYF. The CDR3 nucleotides read TGCAGCGTTGCGGTAGCGGGGGGTCCAGATACGCAGTATTTT. The chain is built from TRBV29-1 and TRBJ2-3; 10 positions match TRBD2. The germline CDR1 and CDR2 sequences are SQVTM and ANQGSEA. The CDR3 spans 14 residues. Trimming took 4 bases from V and 4 from J; bases not matched to a gene: 5.

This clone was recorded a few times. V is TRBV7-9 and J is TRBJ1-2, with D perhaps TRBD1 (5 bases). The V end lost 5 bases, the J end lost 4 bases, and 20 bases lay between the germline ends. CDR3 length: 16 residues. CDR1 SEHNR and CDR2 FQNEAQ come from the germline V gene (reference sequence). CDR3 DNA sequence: TGTGCCAGCAGCCCTTTAGGCGGGGCTGGTGGCTATGGCTACACCTTC. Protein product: CASSPLGGAGGYGYTF.

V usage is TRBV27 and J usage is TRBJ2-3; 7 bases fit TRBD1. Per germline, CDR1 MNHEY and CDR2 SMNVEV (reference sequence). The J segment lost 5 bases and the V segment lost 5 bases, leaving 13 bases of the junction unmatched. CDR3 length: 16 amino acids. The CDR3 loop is CASSPLTGTVGDTQYF. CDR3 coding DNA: TGTGCCAGCAGTCCATTAACCGGGACAGTAGGAGATACGCAGTATTTT.